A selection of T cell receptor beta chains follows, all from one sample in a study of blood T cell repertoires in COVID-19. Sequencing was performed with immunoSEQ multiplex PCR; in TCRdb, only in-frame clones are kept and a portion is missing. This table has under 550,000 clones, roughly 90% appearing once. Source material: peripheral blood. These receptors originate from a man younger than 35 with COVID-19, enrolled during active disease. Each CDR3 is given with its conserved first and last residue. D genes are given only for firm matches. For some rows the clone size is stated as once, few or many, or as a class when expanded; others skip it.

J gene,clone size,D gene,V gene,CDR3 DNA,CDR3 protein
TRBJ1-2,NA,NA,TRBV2,TGTGCCAGCAGTGAAGAGACAGAATTCAACTATGGCTACACCTTC,CASSEETEFNYGYTF
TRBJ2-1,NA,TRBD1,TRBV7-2,TGTGCCAGCAGCTTAGCAGGGGGCAGGGGGTCCTACAATGAGCAGTTCTTC,CASSLAGGRGSYNEQFF
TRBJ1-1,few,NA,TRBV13,TGTGCCAGCAGCTTAAAACCTACCACTGAAGCTTTCTTT,CASSLKPTTEAFF
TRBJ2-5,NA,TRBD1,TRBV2,TGTGCCAGCAGACGAAGTACAGGGGCAACTGAGACCCAGTACTTC,CASRRSTGATETQYF
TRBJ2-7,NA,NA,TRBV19,TGTGCCAGTAGTCCAGACAGCGTCGGTGAGCAGTACTTC,CASSPDSVGEQYF
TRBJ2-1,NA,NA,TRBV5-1,TGCGCCAGCAGCTTGGTAGTTATGGGAGGCTACAATGAGCAGTTCTTC,CASSLVVMGGYNEQFF
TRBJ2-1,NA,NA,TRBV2,TGTGCCAGCATATTCCGGGACTCTAATGAGCAGTTCTTC,CASIFRDSNEQFF
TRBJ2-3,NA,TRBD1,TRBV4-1,TGCGCCAGCAGCCGGAACAGGGGCTCACAGGATACGCAGTATTTT,CASSRNRGSQDTQYF
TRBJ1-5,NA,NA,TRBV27,TGTGCCAGCAGTATCGGACAGTTCAATCAGCCCCAGCATTTT,CASSIGQFNQPQHF
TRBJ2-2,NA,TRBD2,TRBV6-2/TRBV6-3,TGTGCCAGCAGCCGAATTGGACTAGCGGGAAGGACCGGGGAGCTGTTTTTT,CASSRIGLAGRTGELFF
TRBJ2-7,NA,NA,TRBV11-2,TGTGCCAGCAGCAGCTCACAGGGCTCCTACGAGCAGTACTTC,CASSSSQGSYEQYF
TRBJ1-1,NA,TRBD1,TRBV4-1,TGCGCCAGCAGCGGGGGGACAGACTCTTTCTTT,CASSGGTDSFF
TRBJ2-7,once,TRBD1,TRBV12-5,TGTGCTAGTGGTTTGGAACCGGGACAGGGTGTCAACGAGCAGTACTTC,CASGLEPGQGVNEQYF
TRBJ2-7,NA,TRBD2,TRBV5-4,TGTGCCAGGGGACTAGAGGGGCCCGAGCAGTACTTC,CARGLEGPEQYF
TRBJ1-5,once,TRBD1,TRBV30,TGTGCCTGGAGTGGGGGACAGCGTCAGCCCCAGCATTTT,CAWSGGQRQPQHF
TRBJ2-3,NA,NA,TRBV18,TGTGCCAGCTCACCACAGTGGGAGCCTATCACAGATACGCAGTATTTT,CASSPQWEPITDTQYF
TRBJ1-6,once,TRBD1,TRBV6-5,TGTGCCGGCCGACAGGGGGTGAATCCCCTCCACTTT,CAGRQGVNPLHF
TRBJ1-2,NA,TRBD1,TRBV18,TGTGCCAGCTCTCGTAGGACAGGGAAATTGTATGGCTACACCTTC,CASSRRTGKLYGYTF
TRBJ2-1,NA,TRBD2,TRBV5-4,TGTGCCAGCAGCAGGGAGAGCGGGAGCTACAATGAGCAGTTCTTC,CASSRESGSYNEQFF
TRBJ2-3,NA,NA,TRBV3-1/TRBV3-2,TGTGCCAGCAGCCAAGAAACTGTCACAGATACGCAGTATTTT,CASSQETVTDTQYF
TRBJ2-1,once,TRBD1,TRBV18,TGTGCCAGCTCACCACGACCAGTTTTCGGACAGGGGACCTACAATGAGCAGTTCTTC,CASSPRPVFGQGTYNEQFF
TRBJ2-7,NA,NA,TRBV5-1,TGCGCCAGCAGCCCCGGACAGCCTTCCTACGAGCAGTACTTC,CASSPGQPSYEQYF
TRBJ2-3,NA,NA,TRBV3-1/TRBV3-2,TGTGCCAGCAGCCAACACCTATCAACTAGCACAGATACGCAGTATTTT,CASSQHLSTSTDTQYF
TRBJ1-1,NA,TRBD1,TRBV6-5,TGTGCCAGCACCCAGGGGGTATCCACTGAAGCTTTCTTT,CASTQGVSTEAFF
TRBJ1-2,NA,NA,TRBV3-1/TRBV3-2,TGTGCCAGCAGCCTTGCAAGGGGCTATGGCTACACCTTC,CASSLARGYGYTF
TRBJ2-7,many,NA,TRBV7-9,TGTGCCAGCAGCTTAGGTCGTGGCGGCTACGAGCAGTACTTC,CASSLGRGGYEQYF
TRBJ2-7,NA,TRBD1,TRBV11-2,TGTGCCAGCAGCTCCTCCTACGGGACAGGGAATTACGAGCAGTACTTC,CASSSSYGTGNYEQYF
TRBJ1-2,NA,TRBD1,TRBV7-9,TGTGCCAGCAGCTTACCTTTCTTAGACAGGGAGTCGGATGGCTACACCTTC,CASSLPFLDRESDGYTF
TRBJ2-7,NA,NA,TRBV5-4,TGTGCCAGCAGCCCCAATCGGGCCTACGAGCAGTACTTC,CASSPNRAYEQYF
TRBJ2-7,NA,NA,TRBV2,TGTGCCAGCAGGGACGACAGCTACGAGCAGTACTTC,CASRDDSYEQYF
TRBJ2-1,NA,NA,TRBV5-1,TGCGCCAGCAGCCATGCAGGCGAGCAGTTCTTC,CASSHAGEQFF
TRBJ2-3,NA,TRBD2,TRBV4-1,TGCGCCAGCAGCCAAGATCCTGGTAGCGGGAGATTAACAGATACGCAGTATTTT,CASSQDPGSGRLTDTQYF
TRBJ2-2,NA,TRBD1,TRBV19,TGTGCCAGTAGTATCCGACAGGGGGCGAACACCGGGGAGCTGTTTTTT,CASSIRQGANTGELFF
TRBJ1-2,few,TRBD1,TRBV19,TGTGCCAGTAGTACCGGGACAGGGGACGGCTACACCTTC,CASSTGTGDGYTF
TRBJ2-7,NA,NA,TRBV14,TGTGCCAGCAGCCAAGAGATGTCAGGCTATTACGAGCAGTACTTC,CASSQEMSGYYEQYF
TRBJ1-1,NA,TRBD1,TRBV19,TGTGCCAGTAGGGTCCGACAGGGGGGCACTGAAGCTTTCTTT,CASRVRQGGTEAFF
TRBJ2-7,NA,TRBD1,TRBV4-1,TGCGCCAGCAGCCAAGAAGGGACAGGGGGCCACGAGCAGTACTTC,CASSQEGTGGHEQYF
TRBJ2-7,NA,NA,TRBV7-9,TGTGCCAGCAGCGTGGACACCTCCTACGAGCAGTACTTC,CASSVDTSYEQYF
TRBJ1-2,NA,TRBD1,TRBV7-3,TGTGCCAGCAGCTTAGGACAGGGCGGCGGCTACACCTTC,CASSLGQGGGYTF
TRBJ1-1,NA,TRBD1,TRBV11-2,TGTGCCAGCAGCTTATCGCTGGACAGGACCGCTGAAGCTTTCTTT,CASSLSLDRTAEAFF
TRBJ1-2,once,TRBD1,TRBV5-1,TGCGCCAGCAGCTCTAACCCGGGACAGGGGTTTGGCTACACCTTC,CASSSNPGQGFGYTF
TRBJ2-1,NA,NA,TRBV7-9,TGTGCCAGCAGCTTACTGACAGGTTATTCCTACAATGAGCAGTTCTTC,CASSLLTGYSYNEQFF
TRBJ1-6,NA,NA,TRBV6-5,TGTGCCAGCAGTTACGGCGGTCCCCGCTATAATTCACCCCTCCACTTT,CASSYGGPRYNSPLHF
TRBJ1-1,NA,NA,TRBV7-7,TGTGCCAGCAGCTTATCGGGGGGGCGCAACACTGAAGCTTTCTTT,CASSLSGGRNTEAFF
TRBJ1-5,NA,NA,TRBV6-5,TGTGCCAGCGAGGGGGGGGGAGGTCAGCCCCAGCATTTT,CASEGGGGQPQHF
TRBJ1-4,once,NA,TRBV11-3,TGTGCCAGCAGCCGACGGGACACAGAACAAAAACTGTTTTTT,CASSRRDTEQKLFF
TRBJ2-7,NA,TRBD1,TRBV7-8,TGTGCCAGCAGCTCCCCGGACAGGGGAGAATACGAGCAGTACTTC,CASSSPDRGEYEQYF
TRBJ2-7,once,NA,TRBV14,TGTGCCAGCAGCCTGGGGCGAACTGCCGAGCAGTACTTC,CASSLGRTAEQYF
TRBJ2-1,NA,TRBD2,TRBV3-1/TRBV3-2,TGTGCCAGCAGCCTTGGGACTAGCGGGCCTCCCGATGAGCAGTTCTTC,CASSLGTSGPPDEQFF
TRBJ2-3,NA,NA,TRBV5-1,TGCGCCAGCAGCCCCGGGGTCAGATTTTCAGATACGCAGTATTTT,CASSPGVRFSDTQYF
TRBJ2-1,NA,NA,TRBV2,TGTGCCAGCAGACTACTATCTCACAATGAGCAGTTCTTC,CASRLLSHNEQFF
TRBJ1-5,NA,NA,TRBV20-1,TGCAGTGCTAGTCCTCAGGGGAGAGATCAGCCCCAGCATTTT,CSASPQGRDQPQHF
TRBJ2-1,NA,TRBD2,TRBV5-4,TGTGCCAGCCTTGCGGGAGGCCTCAGCTCTGATGAGCAGTTCTTC,CASLAGGLSSDEQFF
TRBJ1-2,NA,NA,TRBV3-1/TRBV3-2,TGTGCCAGCACACCGAGGACAGACGGCTATGGCTACACCTTC,CASTPRTDGYGYTF